This TCR beta chain was obtained from a study of T cells in Graves' hyperthyroidism and ophthalmopathy. The CDR3 is 15 amino acids. Trimming left V 2 bases short and J 2 bases short, with 11 bases between. Germline lookup yields CDR1 KGHSH and CDR2 LQKENI. In its sample, this clonotype was seen a few times. It was RNA transcripts that yielded the amplified TCR beta CDR3 regions. During a first-round RT-PCR of the TCR CDR3, the HTBI primer set was used. Via MiXCR, TCRdb re-called the multiplex PCR reads, giving one row per CDR3 protein. Of approximately 330,000 distinct CDR3 sequences listed, roughly an eighth are singletons.

The gene calls are TRBV18 and TRBJ2-3; a weak D match, TRBD1 (5 bases). The TCR was taken from a woman aged 40-49 years with Graves' ophthalmopathy. The sample consisted of blood. CDR3 region: CASSPSQGYTDTQYF. The CDR3 DNA reads as TGTGCCAGCTCACCAAGCCAGGGATACACAGATACGCAGTATTTT.